Listed below are T cell receptor beta chains from one sample, sequenced in a study of technical replicates of blood from several donors. Here immunoSEQ multiplex PCR was the method, and the copy in TCRdb shows in-frame clones only, minus some. The sample includes roughly 15,000 clones, over 65% of them seen just once. Input material: PBMCs. These receptors were taken from a human donor in good health. Some clones in this sample may be carry-over from other donors' samples. The CDR3 runs from the conserved cysteine through the conserved F or W. Fields, in order: clone size, V gene, D gene, J gene, CDR3 DNA, CDR3 protein. D genes are given only for firm matches. Rows give clone size only sometimes, using once, few, many, or a class for an expanded clone.

.	TRBV4-1	.	TRBJ1-1	TGCGCCAGCAGCCAAGAGTGGACAGAAGCTTTCTTT	CASSQEWTEAFF
.	TRBV6-6	.	TRBJ2-7	TGTGCCAGCAGTTACCACCGGGACTCCTACGAGCAGTACTTC	CASSYHRDSYEQYF
.	TRBV15	TRBD1	TRBJ2-7	TGTGCCACCAGCAGAGAAGGCGGGACAGGTTCCTACGAGCAGTACTTC	CATSREGGTGSYEQYF
few	TRBV5-1	.	TRBJ2-7	TGCGCCAGCAGCTACTTTTCCGGGGGAGCGTACGAGCAGTACTTC	CASSYFSGGAYEQYF
few	TRBV29-1	TRBD2	TRBJ2-1	TGCAGCGGTGTAAGCGGGAGGGGTGGGCCTGAGCAGTTCTTC	CSGVSGRGGPEQFF
once	TRBV6-1	.	TRBJ1-1	TGTGCCAGCAGTGAGGGACAACTGAACACTGAAGCTTTCTTT	CASSEGQLNTEAFF
few	TRBV5-1	.	TRBJ2-1	TGCGCCAGCAGCTTGGTAGCTCGAAATGAGCAGTTCTTC	CASSLVARNEQFF
.	TRBV19	.	TRBJ1-3	TGTGCCAGTAGTATATCAGGGTCTTCCTCGGGCACCATATATTTT	CASSISGSSSGTIYF
.	TRBV9	.	TRBJ2-3	TGTGCCAGCAGCGTAGGAGGCGGGTGGGAGAGCACAGATACGCAGTATTTT	CASSVGGGWESTDTQYF
.	TRBV6-1	TRBD1	TRBJ2-7	TGTGCCAGCAGTGCCCAGACAGGGATCGACGAGCAGTACTTC	CASSAQTGIDEQYF
.	TRBV5-1	TRBD2	TRBJ2-5	TGCGCCAGCAGTCCTACTAGCGGTCAAGAGACCCAGTACTTC	CASSPTSGQETQYF
.	TRBV4-1	.	TRBJ1-6	TGCGCCAGCAGCCAAGAAAAGCCGGGAATAGATAATTCACCCCTCCACTTT	CASSQEKPGIDNSPLHF
.	TRBV6-1	TRBD1	TRBJ1-5	TGTGCCAGCAGTGAAGTCGGGACAGGGGGCAATCAGCCCCAGCATTTT	CASSEVGTGGNQPQHF
.	TRBV30	.	TRBJ1-3	TGTGCCTGGAGTGGACTGGGGGGACTTTCCTCTGGAAACACCATATATTTT	CAWSGLGGLSSGNTIYF
few	TRBV30	TRBD2	TRBJ2-3	TGTGCCTGGAGTAGGACTAGCGGGCCGAGGTATTTT	CAWSRTSGPRYF
.	TRBV6-1	.	TRBJ1-1	TGTGCCAGCACCCTGACAGGACTGAACACTGAAGCTTTCTTT	CASTLTGLNTEAFF
once	TRBV4-1	.	TRBJ2-1	TGCGCCAGCAGACTCAGCGGAAGCTCCTACAATGAGCAGTTCTTC	CASRLSGSSYNEQFF
few	TRBV5-4	.	TRBJ2-5	TGTGCCAGCAGCCCTGGCGGACAGCGAGAGACCCAGTACTTC	CASSPGGQRETQYF
.	TRBV19	TRBD1	TRBJ1-1	TGTGCCAGTAGTATTAGAGGACAGGGGGCTGAAGCTTTCTTT	CASSIRGQGAEAFF
.	TRBV14	.	TRBJ2-3	TGTGCCAGCAGCCAAGATCGGGTTACGCAGTATTTT	CASSQDRVTQYF
.	TRBV11-2	TRBD1	TRBJ1-4	TGTGCCAGCAGCCCCGGACAGGGGGATGAAAAACTGTTTTTT	CASSPGQGDEKLFF
.	TRBV18	.	TRBJ2-1	TGTGCCAGCTCACGGGTCCCGGCGGATGAGCAGTTCTTC	CASSRVPADEQFF
.	TRBV10-3	.	TRBJ2-7	TGTGCCATCAAAACCGGGACTTTTTCCTACGAGCAGTACTTC	CAIKTGTFSYEQYF
few	TRBV29-1	.	TRBJ1-1	TGCAGCGTTGAAGATATTGAGGGTCTTACTGAAGCTTTCTTT	CSVEDIEGLTEAFF
.	TRBV30	.	TRBJ1-2	TGTGCCTGGAGTGCCGGTGACTATGGCTACACCTTC	CAWSAGDYGYTF
.	TRBV14	.	TRBJ1-2	TGTGCCAGCAGCCTACTAACCGGGGATCCCTCCGGCTACACCTTC	CASSLLTGDPSGYTF
.	TRBV30	TRBD2	TRBJ2-5	TGTGCCTGGAGCGGGGACTATATGCAAGAGACCCAGTACTTC	CAWSGDYMQETQYF
.	TRBV6-5	TRBD1	TRBJ2-7	TGTGCCAGCAGTTACGGGACAGGGAGTTCCTACGAGCAGTACTTC	CASSYGTGSSYEQYF
.	TRBV7-2	.	TRBJ1-1	TGTGCCAGCAGCTTAGAGTGGGACATGAACACTGAAGCTTTCTTT	CASSLEWDMNTEAFF
.	TRBV11-2	.	TRBJ1-2	TGTGCCAGCAGCCAGGCAGGACTGAGCTATGGCTACACCTTC	CASSQAGLSYGYTF
once	TRBV6-6	TRBD1	TRBJ1-2	TGTGCCAGCAGTTACGCAGGGGGCTCTAGCTATGGCTACACCTTC	CASSYAGGSSYGYTF
.	TRBV6-5	TRBD2	TRBJ2-1	TGTGCCAGCATGGGACTAGCGGGAGGGAATGAGCAGTTCTTC	CASMGLAGGNEQFF
.	TRBV7-9	.	TRBJ2-7	TGTGCCAGCAGCTTAGGAGAGAATCCCTACGAGCAGTACTTC	CASSLGENPYEQYF
.	TRBV4-2	TRBD2	TRBJ2-5	TGTGCCAGCAGCCAAATCTTACCCTCCGGGACTAGCGGTACACAAGAGACCCAGTACTTC	CASSQILPSGTSGTQETQYF
.	TRBV5-1	.	TRBJ1-5	TGCGCCAGCAGCGTGGTGTCAGGCGTTGAGCCCCAGCATTTT	CASSVVSGVEPQHF
.	TRBV28	TRBD1	TRBJ2-1	TGTGCCAGCAGTCCTGGACAGGGCTGGCCCAAACGCGATGAGCAGTTCTTC	CASSPGQGWPKRDEQFF
.	TRBV10-3	TRBD2	TRBJ2-7	TGTGCCGTAGCCCCCAGTGGTCTAGCGGGAGGAGTGCAGTACTTC	CAVAPSGLAGGVQYF
.	TRBV11-2	TRBD2	TRBJ2-1	TGTGCCAGCAGCTGGGGGACTAGCGGGAGGAATGAGCAGTTCTTC	CASSWGTSGRNEQFF
.	TRBV7-3	.	TRBJ1-2	TGTGCCAGCAGCCCCACCCCCGGAGCTAACTATGGCTACACCTTC	CASSPTPGANYGYTF